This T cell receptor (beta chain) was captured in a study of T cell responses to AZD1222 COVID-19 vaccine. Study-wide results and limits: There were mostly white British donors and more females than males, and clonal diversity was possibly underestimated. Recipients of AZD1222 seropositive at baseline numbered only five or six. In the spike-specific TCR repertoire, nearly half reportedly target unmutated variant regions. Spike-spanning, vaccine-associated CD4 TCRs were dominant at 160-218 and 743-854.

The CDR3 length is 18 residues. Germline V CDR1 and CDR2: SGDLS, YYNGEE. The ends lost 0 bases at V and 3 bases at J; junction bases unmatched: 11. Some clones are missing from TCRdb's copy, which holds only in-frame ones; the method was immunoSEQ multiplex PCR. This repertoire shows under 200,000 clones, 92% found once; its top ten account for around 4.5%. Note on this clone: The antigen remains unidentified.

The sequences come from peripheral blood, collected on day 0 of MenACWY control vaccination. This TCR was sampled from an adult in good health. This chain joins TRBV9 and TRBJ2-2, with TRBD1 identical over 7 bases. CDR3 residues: CASSVDGAWGTDTGELFF. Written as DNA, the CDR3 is TGTGCCAGCAGCGTAGACGGGGCTTGGGGGACAGACACCGGGGAGCTGTTTTTT.